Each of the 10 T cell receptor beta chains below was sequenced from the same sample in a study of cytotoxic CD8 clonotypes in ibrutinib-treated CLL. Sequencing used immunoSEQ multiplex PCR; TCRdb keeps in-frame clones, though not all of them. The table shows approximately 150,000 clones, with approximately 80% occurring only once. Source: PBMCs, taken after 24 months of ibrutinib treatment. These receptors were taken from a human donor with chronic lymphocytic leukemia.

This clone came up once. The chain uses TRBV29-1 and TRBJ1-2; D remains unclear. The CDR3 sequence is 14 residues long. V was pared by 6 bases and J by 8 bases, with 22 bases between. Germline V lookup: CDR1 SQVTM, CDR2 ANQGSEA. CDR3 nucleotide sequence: TGCAGCGTCCCCGAGGACGGGGATCCGACAGGCTACACCTTC. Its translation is CSVPEDGDPTGYTF.

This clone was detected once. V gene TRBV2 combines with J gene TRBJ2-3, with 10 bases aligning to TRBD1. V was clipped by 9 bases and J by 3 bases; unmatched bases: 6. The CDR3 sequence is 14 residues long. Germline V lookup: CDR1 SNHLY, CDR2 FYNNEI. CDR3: CASTAGQGTDTQYF. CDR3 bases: TGTGCCAGTACAGCGGGACAGGGGACAGATACGCAGTATTTT.

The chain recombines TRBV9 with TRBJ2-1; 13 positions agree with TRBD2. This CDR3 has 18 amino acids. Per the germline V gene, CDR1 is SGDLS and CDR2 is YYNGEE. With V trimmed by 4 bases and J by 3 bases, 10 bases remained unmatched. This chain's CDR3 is CASSPRLAGGSRYNEQFF. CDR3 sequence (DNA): TGTGCCAGCAGCCCGAGACTAGCGGGAGGTTCCCGCTACAATGAGCAGTTCTTC.

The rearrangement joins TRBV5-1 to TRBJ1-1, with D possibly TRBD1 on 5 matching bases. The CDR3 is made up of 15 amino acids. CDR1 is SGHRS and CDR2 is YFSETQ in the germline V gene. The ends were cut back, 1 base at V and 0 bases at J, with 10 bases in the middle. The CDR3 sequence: CASSLRGGMNTEAFF. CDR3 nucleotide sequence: TGCGCCAGCAGCTTGCGTGGGGGGATGAACACTGAAGCTTTCTTT.

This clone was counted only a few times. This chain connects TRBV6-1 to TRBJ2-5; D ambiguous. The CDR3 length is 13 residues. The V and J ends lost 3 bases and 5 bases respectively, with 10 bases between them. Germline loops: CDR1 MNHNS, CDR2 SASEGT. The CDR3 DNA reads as TGTGCCAGCAGTGATACTCCGAAGGAGACCCAGTACTTC. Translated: CASSDTPKETQYF.

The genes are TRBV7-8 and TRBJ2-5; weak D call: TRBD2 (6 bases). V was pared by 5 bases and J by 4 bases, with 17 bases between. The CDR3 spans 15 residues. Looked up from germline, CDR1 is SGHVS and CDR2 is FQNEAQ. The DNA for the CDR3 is TGTGCCAGCAGCCCCGGGACTCCCGGCCGAGAGACCCAGTACTTC. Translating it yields CASSPGTPGRETQYF.

CDR3 loop: CASSYPGQFSGANVLTF. In nucleotides, the CDR3 is TGCGCCAGCAGCTATCCGGGACAGTTCTCTGGGGCCAACGTCCTGACTTTC. V gene TRBV5-1 combines with J gene TRBJ2-6; TRBD1 aligns across 7 bases. From germline, CDR1 is SGHRS and CDR2 YFSETQ. This CDR3 has 17 amino acids. Trimming at V came to 3 bases and at J to 0 bases, leaving 6 bases not matched to a gene. Complete variable domain (other parts from reference TRBV5-1 and TRBJ2-6): KAGVTQTPRYLIKTRGQQVTLSCSPISGHRSVSWYQQTPGQGLQFLFEYFSETQRNKGNFPGRFSGRQFSNSRSEMNVSTLELGDSALYLCASSYPGQFSGANVLTFGAGSRLTVL.

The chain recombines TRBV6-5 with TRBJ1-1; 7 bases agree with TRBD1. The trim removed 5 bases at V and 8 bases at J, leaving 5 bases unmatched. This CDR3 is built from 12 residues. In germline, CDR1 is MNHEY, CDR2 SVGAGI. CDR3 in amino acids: CASSKPTGEAFF. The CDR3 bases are TGTGCCAGCAGTAAACCGACAGGGGAAGCTTTCTTT.

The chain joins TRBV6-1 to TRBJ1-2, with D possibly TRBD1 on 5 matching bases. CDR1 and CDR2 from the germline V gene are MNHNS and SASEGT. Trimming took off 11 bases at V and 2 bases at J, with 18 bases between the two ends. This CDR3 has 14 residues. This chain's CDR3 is CAAQGVGLNYGYTF. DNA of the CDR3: TGTGCCGCTCAAGGGGTAGGGCTGAACTATGGCTACACCTTC.

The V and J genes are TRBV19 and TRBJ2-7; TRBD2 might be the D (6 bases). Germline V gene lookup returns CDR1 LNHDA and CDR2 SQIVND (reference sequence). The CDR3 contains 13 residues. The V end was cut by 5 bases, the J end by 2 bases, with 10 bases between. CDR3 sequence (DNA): TGTGCCAGTAGTCGGCCGGGGGCCTACGAGCAGTACTTC. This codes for CASSRPGAYEQYF.